This T cell receptor beta chain was documented in a study of cytomegalovirus exposure and HLA in healthy donors. Study overall: A later analysis reported the roughly 130 validation repertoires used the same platform as the 500 to 800 first-cohort repertoires.

The CDR3 is made up of 14 amino acids. CDR1 is LNHDA, CDR2 SQIVND, per germline (reference sequence). The junction had 7 bases not matched to a gene; V was cut back by 8 bases and J by 4 bases. To note about this clone: Its specificity is unknown.

Study-wide points: One later analysis, an examination of the 90 to 150 validation repertoires, found that first-cohort TCR clusters tended to co-occur in them. The study designated about 180 TCR beta chains cytomegalovirus-associated.

This table comes from immunoSEQ multiplex PCR, and its TCRdb copy is limited to in-frame clones, with some not included. This sample carries about 47,000 clones, approximately 90% of them seen once, and the ten largest clones take over 5%. The specimen sequenced was PBMCs. The rearrangement uses TRBV19 and TRBJ2-7; 11 bases map to TRBD1. This clonotype originated in a man between 18 and 29 years old in good health and CMV-seronegative. CDR3 sequence: CASLDRGLVYEQYF. CDR3 sequence (DNA): TGTGCCAGTCTGGACAGGGGGCTAGTATACGAGCAGTACTTC.